This T cell receptor (beta chain) was documented in a study of OX40 agonist ivuxolimab in advanced cancers. TCRdb's copy holds only in-frame clones and misses some; the assay was immunoSEQ multiplex PCR. The sample comprises 75,000 to 100,000 clones, approximately 80% of which are singletons, and approximately 5% rests with the top ten. The CDR3 is 13 residues long. V lost 4 bases and J 2 bases, leaving 6 bases between the germline ends. The germline V gene encodes CDR1 SGHAT and CDR2 FQNNGV. The material was CD4+ or CD8+ T cells sorted from blood, obtained in a trial of the OX40 agonist ivuxolimab. The TCR was taken from an adult with an advanced solid tumor such as melanoma, head and neck, liver or kidney cancer. V is TRBV11-2 and J is TRBJ2-1; no firm D call. The DNA for the CDR3 is TGTGCCAGCAGCTCGCTCGCCTACAATGAGCAGTTCTTC. Translation: CASSSLAYNEQFF.